What follows is one TCR beta chain and its context. This sample was taken from a study of Ad26.COV2.S vaccination and SARS-CoV-2 variants. Study details: Donor joined the COV1001 Ad26.COV2.S trial arm.

Assay: immunoSEQ multiplex PCR; the TCRdb copy retains only in-frame clones and omits some. The sample includes roughly 350,000 clones, about 87% of them seen just once. Treatment meaning: roughly 20 received Ad26.COV2.S at low or high dose, single or two shots; about 5 received placebo; per-sample allocation not given. All samples were drawn on day 63, counting from the first vaccine or placebo injection. The CDR3 extends over 15 amino acids. Germline V gene lookup returns CDR1 SGHVS and CDR2 FQNEAQ. V shed 1 base and J shed 0 bases, with 8 bases lying between them. This sequence joins TRBV7-8 and TRBJ2-3; D possibly corresponds to TRBD1 (5 bases). This TCR derives from a person aged 18-60 years who received the Ad26.COV2.S COVID-19 vaccine or a placebo. Sequenced here: peripheral blood, sampled in a trial of Ad26.COV2.S vaccine versus placebo. As DNA, the CDR3 is TGTGCCAGCAGCTTAGAGGGGATTAGCACAGATACGCAGTATTTT. Translating gives CASSLEGISTDTQYF.